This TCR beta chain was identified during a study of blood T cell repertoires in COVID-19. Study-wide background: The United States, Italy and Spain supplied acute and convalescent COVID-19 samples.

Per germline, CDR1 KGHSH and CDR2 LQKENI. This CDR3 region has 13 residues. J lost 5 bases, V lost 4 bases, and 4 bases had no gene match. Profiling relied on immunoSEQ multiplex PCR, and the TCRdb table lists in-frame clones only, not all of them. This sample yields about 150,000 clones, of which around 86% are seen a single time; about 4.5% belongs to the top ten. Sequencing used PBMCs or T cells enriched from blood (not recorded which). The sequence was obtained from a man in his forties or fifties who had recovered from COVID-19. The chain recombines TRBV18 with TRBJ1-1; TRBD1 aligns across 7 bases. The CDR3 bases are TGTGCCAGCTCACTTACAGGGGATACTGAAGCTTTCTTT. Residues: CASSLTGDTEAFF. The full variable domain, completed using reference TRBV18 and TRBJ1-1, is NAGVMQNPRHLVRRRGQEARLRCSPMKGHSHVYWYRQLPEEGLKFMVYLQKENIIDESGMPKERFSAEFPKEGPSILRIQQVVRGDSAAYFCASSLTGDTEAFFGQGTRLTVV.